Shown below are 6 T cell receptor beta chains from a single sample sequenced in a study of a mutant IDH1 vaccine in newly diagnosed glioma. Which antigens these TCRs recognize remains unknown. Time point: week 5, during vaccination. The content of each vaccine dose was 300 ug of mutant IDH1 20-mer peptide, and topical imiquimod accompanied it. Repertoires were generated with immunoSEQ multiplex PCR, while TCRdb's copy carries only in-frame clones and drops some. The data contain around 40,000 clones, 81% of them seen just once; the ten biggest clones take up about 12%. The sequencing used PBMCs, collected from a glioma patient whose treatment included an IDH1 peptide vaccine. These receptors all stem from a man in his forties or fifties with glioma.

This clone was seen a few times. The chain combines TRBV30 with TRBJ2-1; 10 positions match TRBD2. Unmatched junction bases numbered 3, after V lost 3 bases and J lost 4 bases. The CDR3 contains 14 residues. The germline V gene encodes CDR1 GTSNPN and CDR2 SVGIG (reference sequence). CDR3 nucleotides: TGTGCCTGGAGGAGAGCGGGAGGGTACAATGAGCAGTTCTTC. Its protein product is CAWRRAGGYNEQFF.

The rearrangement links TRBV7-9 to TRBJ2-5; the match to TRBD2 covers 8 bases. Germline values: CDR1 SEHNR, CDR2 FQNEAQ (reference sequence). This CDR3 is 16 amino acids long. Trimming removed 5 bases from V and 6 bases from J; junction bases left unmatched: 14. The CDR3 loop reads CASSPVEGGRLQTQYF. The CDR3 DNA follows: TGTGCCAGCAGCCCAGTGGAAGGCGGGAGGTTGCAGACCCAGTACTTC.

The gene calls are TRBV9 and TRBJ2-1; 12 bases are a match to TRBD2. The CDR3 contains 16 residues. Germline V gene sequence: CDR1 SGDLS, CDR2 YYNGEE. The V gene end was trimmed by 0 bases and the J gene end by 4 bases; junction bases not matched to a gene: 2. CDR3 loop: CASSVEGTSGYNEQFF. DNA for the CDR3: TGTGCCAGCAGCGTAGAAGGGACTAGCGGGTACAATGAGCAGTTCTTC.

The gene calls are TRBV10-3 and TRBJ2-7; D may be TRBD2 (5 bases). The CDR3 has 14 amino acids. Germline loops: CDR1 ENHRY, CDR2 SYGVKD. V lost 3 bases and J lost 1, with 10 bases in between. The CDR3 region is CAISEMRDSYEQYF. In DNA form, the CDR3 reads TGTGCCATCAGTGAAATGAGGGATTCCTACGAGCAGTACTTC.

This clone appeared once. This chain links TRBV6-1 with TRBJ2-5; 7 bases are a match to TRBD1. J lost 2 bases, V lost 5 bases, and 8 bases had no gene match. CDR1 and CDR2 from the germline V gene are MNHNS and SASEGT. CDR3 length: 15 amino acids. The DNA for the CDR3 is TGTGCCAGCAGTTTCCAGGGGGTGATACAAGAGACCCAGTACTTC. Protein: CASSFQGVIQETQYF.

The rearrangement links TRBV13 to TRBJ2-5, with D hard to call. The germline CDR1 and CDR2 sequences are PRHDT and FYEKMQ (reference sequence). The length of the CDR3 is 12 residues. The V end was cut by 1 base, the J end by 3 bases, with 3 bases between. CDR3 region: CASSLAKETQYF. The CDR3 nucleotides are TGTGCCAGCAGCTTAGCTAAAGAGACCCAGTACTTC.